This T cell receptor beta chain was retrieved from a study of identifying expanded T cells in peripheral blood. A single count supports this clone. Its antigen is unidentified. Assay: immunoSEQ multiplex PCR; the TCRdb copy retains only in-frame clones and omits some. The top ten hold about 4% of the sample, which has tens of thousands of clones, approximately 88% seen once. Trimming took 1 base from V and 0 from J; bases not matched to a gene: 9. CDR1 is SGHVS, CDR2 FQNEAQ, per germline. This CDR3 has 21 residues. The study's findings and limits: Technical replicates showed about 1.2 changed clones; approximately 2 weeks around 15; four weeks 19.

No infections or other immune events were documented during collection. The rearrangement links TRBV7-8 to TRBJ2-1; the match to TRBD2 covers 16 bases. The sequenced material came from blood. This clonotype originated in a person between 18 and 75 years old in good health. The CDR3 nucleotides are TGTGCCAGCAGCTTAGAGGGGGGACTAGCGGGAGGGGTCGGCTCCTACAATGAGCAGTTCTTC. Translated, it gives CASSLEGGLAGGVGSYNEQFF.